In its sample, the clone carrying this T cell receptor beta chain was seen a few times. Its matching antigen is unknown. This record comes from a study of CD8 T cells in ankylosing spondylitis. Study results and caveats: Relatively scarce in peripheral blood, disease-linked clones were CD8+. A motif in TCR beta, a set of about 8 highly homologous variants, appeared characteristic of ankylosing spondylitis blood.

TCRdb used MiXCR to reprocess the 5' RACE reads, holding one entry per CDR3 protein. The sample has approximately 540,000 distinct CDR3 sequences; roughly an eighth are singletons. Sequencing was carried out using blood, either unsorted or a sorted T cell fraction (not recorded which). The TCR comes from a male donor with ankylosing spondylitis.

CDR3 region: CASSLQTSGANVLTF. The DNA of the CDR3 is TGCGCCAGCAGCTTACAGACCTCTGGGGCCAACGTCCTGACTTTC. J is TRBJ2-6 and V is TRBV5-1; D remains unclear. Trimming left V 2 bases short and J 0 bases short, with 6 bases between. The CDR3 is made up of 15 amino acids. From germline, CDR1 is SGHRS and CDR2 YFSETQ.